This TCR beta chain comes out of a study of blood T cell repertoires in COVID-19. The CDR3 has 18 residues. Germline CDR1 and CDR2: LNHNV and YYDKDF (reference sequence). The V gene end was trimmed by 0 bases and the J gene end by 4 bases; junction bases not matched to a gene: 6. How the authors handled the data: Reference gene primer amplification yielded estimated nucleated cell counts. TCRdb keeps only in-frame clones here, not all; method: immunoSEQ multiplex PCR. V, J and clone size reflect that table, while D and trimming were determined from the DNA. The top ten hold around 16% of the sample, which has over 50,000 clones, 84% seen once.

This receptor was obtained from a man between 60 and 70 years old with COVID-19, enrolled during active disease. The sequencing input was peripheral blood. J is TRBJ2-3 and V is TRBV15; 14 bases are shared with TRBD2. CDR3 loop: CATSRDVGTSGRPDTQYF. CDR3 coding DNA: TGTGCCACCAGCAGAGATGTTGGGACTAGCGGGAGACCAGATACGCAGTATTTT.